This T cell receptor beta chain was captured in a study of early T cells in non-severe SARS-CoV-2 infection (dated by TCRdb to the early 2020s). At the level of the whole study: Because TCR sequencing was done on bulk RNA from unsorted whole blood, the alpha and beta chains could not be paired.

What the authors observed across the whole study: VDJdb matching was skewed toward anti-spike CD8 responses and likely underestimated virus-specific expansions, missing private and CD4 specificities.

In its sample, this clonotype was seen a few times. No antigen is known for it. Base qualities are not recorded, but no much larger clone differs from it by a single base. In the germline V gene (reference sequence), CDR1 corresponds to SEHNR and CDR2 to FQNEAQ. The CDR3 starts with the cysteine, ends with the phenylalanine, and has 13 residues. Kept here is only the CDR3 DNA, which spans 39 bases and is read in frame from base 1. V and J are trimmed by 5 bases and 1 base, and the gene matches miss 1 base of the junction. The library relied on 5' RACE. Sequenced on a NextSeq 500. To correct for sequencing error and PCR bias, the TCR library protocol tagged individual cDNA molecules with unique molecular identifiers. Both TCR alpha and beta chains were sequenced, and tight co-correlation was observed between alpha and beta sequence abundances in each sample. On the authors' methods: Decombinator V4 was used to annotate the V gene, J gene and CDR3 of the TCR sequences. Expanded TCRs were defined as changing significantly between any two time points under a Poisson model with p below 0.0001. Abundances of TCRs were expressed as counts per million after normalisation to the total number of TCRs sequenced in each sample. MAIT TCRs were defined by TRAV1-2 paired with TRAJ12, TRAJ20 or TRAJ33, and iNKT TCRs by TRAV10 paired with TRAJ18. VDJdb, accessed on 1 November 2021, was searched for TCRs annotated for CMV, EBV and SARS-CoV-2, and TCRs annotated for more than one antigen were excluded. The raw public reads went through TCRdb reprocessing: fastp at Q25, MiXCR clone calling, in-frame beta chains kept. A single entry per CDR3 protein holds the most common genes and DNA from its merged rows. The V and J calls shown here were made by TCRdb, not taken from the authors' results. The sample table holds about 40,000 distinct CDR3 sequences, of which over 4% were seen once. Together, the top ten hold approximately 4.8% of the sample.

A case-control design nested within a healthcare worker cohort in London, UK, was used, with weekly nasopharyngeal swab PCR tests and blood sampling performed. Between 23 and 31 March 2020, the week of the UK lockdown, healthcare workers were enrolled and then followed up weekly for as long as 16 weeks. The origin of this receptor is an adult who was a healthcare worker with PCR-confirmed SARS-CoV-2 infection or an uninfected control (not recorded which). The sequence is built from TRBV7-9 and TRBJ1-1; the junction holds 7 bases that match TRBD1. The source material was whole blood. The DNA sequence is as follows: TGTGCCAGCAGCCGGGACAGGAACACTGAAGCTTTCTTT. This sequence encodes CASSRDRNTEAFF.